Below are 23 T cell receptor beta chains sequenced from a single sample in a study of blood T cell repertoires in COVID-19 (dated by TCRdb to between 2020 and 2021). Receptor amplification or capture employed the immunoSEQ multiplex PCR assay. Not all clones reach the TCRdb copy of this immuneACCESS table, which keeps in-frame sequences only. Checked studies attribute under half of the gap to unresolved V genes and leave the rest unexplained. The sample table contains 210,000 or so clones; only one count was recorded for roughly nine tenths of them. 3% to 3.5% of the sample comes from the top ten. The sample comprised PBMCs or T cells enriched from blood (not recorded which). Source of these receptors: a woman aged 50 to 60 in a cohort exposed to, infected with or recovered from COVID-19 (not recorded which).

The J gene is TRBJ2-7, the V gene TRBV7-2; D may be TRBD1 (5 bases). V lost 4 bases to trimming and J lost 3 bases, with 10 bases between them. CDR1 is SGHTA and CDR2 is FQGNSA in the germline V gene. The CDR3 sequence is 13 residues long. The CDR3 DNA reads TGTGCCAGCAGCTGGGGCGACAGCTACGAGCAGTACTTC. This codes for CASSWGDSYEQYF.

CDR3 nucleotides: TGTGCCATCAGGGGGACAGACTATGGCTACACCTTC. This encodes CAIRGTDYGYTF. The chain employs TRBV10-3 and TRBJ1-2; 7 nucleotides line up with TRBD1. The CDR3 totals 12 residues. V dropped 6 bases and J dropped 3; count of bases not matched to a gene: 1. Germline V CDR1 and CDR2: ENHRY, SYGVKD.

Written as DNA, the CDR3 is TGTGCCAGCAGCCTTTTTGGGGCACCGCGGGGAGAGACCCAGTACTTC. Translated: CASSLFGAPRGETQYF. The genes are TRBV5-4 and TRBJ2-5; maybe TRBD2 (6 bases). Between the trimmed V and J ends, which lost 4 bases and 4 bases, there was a span of 20 bases. This CDR3 spans 16 amino acids. Germline V lookup: CDR1 SGHNT, CDR2 YYREEE (reference sequence).

V and J are TRBV7-3 and TRBJ2-7; 7 bases map to TRBD1. CDR3 length: 15 residues. With 6 bases clipped from V and 1 base from J, the junction kept 9 bases outside the gene matches. Germline assignment: CDR1 SGHTA and CDR2 FQGTGA. The CDR3: CASSRKGAESYEQYF. CDR3 sequence (DNA): TGTGCCAGCAGTCGCAAGGGGGCCGAATCCTACGAGCAGTACTTC.

The V and J genes are TRBV9 and TRBJ2-3, with 9 bases matching TRBD1. Germline trimming cut 4 bases from V and 4 bases from J; bases unmatched to any gene: 10. This CDR3 has 16 residues. Per the germline V gene, CDR1 is SGDLS and CDR2 is YYNGEE. The CDR3 region is CASSFRDRAHPDTQYF. The DNA of the CDR3 is TGTGCCAGCAGCTTCCGGGACAGGGCCCACCCAGATACGCAGTATTTT.

This sequence joins TRBV15 and TRBJ2-1, with 10 positions matching TRBD2. Germline values: CDR1 LNHNV, CDR2 YYDKDF (reference sequence). V lost 5 bases, J lost 4 bases, and 20 bases stayed unmatched. There are 20 residues in the CDR3. The CDR3: CATSLFTSGLAGALYNEQFF. In DNA, the CDR3 is TGTGCCACCAGCCTCTTCACCTCGGGGCTAGCGGGGGCACTGTACAATGAGCAGTTCTTC. The full variable domain, in which reference TRBV15 and TRBJ2-1 provide the parts outside the CDR3, is DAMVIQNPRYQVTQFGKPVTLSCSQTLNHNVMYWYQQKSSQAPKLLFHYYDKDFNNEADTPDNFQSRRPNTSFCFLDIRSPGLGDTAMYLCATSLFTSGLAGALYNEQFFGPGTRLTVL.

The rearrangement uses TRBV7-8 and TRBJ1-5; no clear D. Germline V gives CDR1 SGHVS, CDR2 FQNEAQ. The ends were cut back, 1 base at V and 0 bases at J, with 4 bases in the middle. The CDR3 spans 14 residues. The CDR3 protein is CASSLGASNQPQHF. Written as DNA, the CDR3 is TGTGCCAGCAGCTTAGGGGCTAGCAATCAGCCCCAGCATTTT.

This rearrangement joins TRBV10-1 to TRBJ2-3; D ambiguous. Trimming pared 2 bases from V and 2 bases from J, leaving 8 bases between. Per the germline V gene, CDR1 is WNHNN and CDR2 is SYGVQD (reference sequence). This CDR3 is built from 14 residues. CDR3 loop: CASSEGRVTDTQYF. DNA of the CDR3: TGCGCCAGCAGTGAGGGTAGAGTCACAGATACGCAGTATTTT.

The CDR3 coding sequence is TGTGCCACCACACGCCGCAACAGGGTTCTTGGGGCCAACGTCCTGACTTTC. Translated, it gives CATTRRNRVLGANVLTF. V is TRBV24-1 and J is TRBJ2-6; D possibly corresponds to TRBD1 (6 bases). Trimming pared 8 bases from V and 3 bases from J, leaving 19 bases between. The CDR3 contains 17 residues. CDR1 KGHDR and CDR2 SFDVKD come from the germline V gene.

This clone was seen more than once but under ten times. The chain employs TRBV7-3 and TRBJ1-1; TRBD1 might be the D (6 bases). The V gene's germline CDR1 is SGHTA and CDR2 FQGTGA. CDR3 length: 13 amino acids. V gave up 5 bases and J gave up 3 bases, with 10 bases separating them. The CDR3 bases are TGTGCCAGCAGCAACAGGGCGGACACTGAAGCTTTCTTT. Its translation is CASSNRADTEAFF.

The rearrangement joins TRBV9 to TRBJ2-1; D perhaps matches TRBD1 (6 bases). From germline, CDR1 is SGDLS and CDR2 YYNGEE. This CDR3 spans 14 amino acids. The V end was cut by 2 bases, the J end by 1 base, with 7 bases between. CDR3 nucleotide sequence: TGTGCCAGCAGCGTCGGGACATCCTACAATGAGCAGTTCTTC. Protein: CASSVGTSYNEQFF.

The chain combines TRBV18 with TRBJ1-1, with D perhaps matching TRBD1 (5 bases). The CDR3 runs 14 residues. Germline assignment: CDR1 KGHSH and CDR2 LQKENI. The ends were cut back, 2 bases at V and 2 bases at J, with 9 bases in the middle. CDR3 nucleotides: TGTGCCAGCTCACCAGCGGGGGTTAACACTGAAGCTTTCTTT. It codes for CASSPAGVNTEAFF.

The CDR3 nucleotides read TGTGCCAGCAGCTTAAATGCCCGGGACTTACAAGAGACCCAGTACTTC. Translating gives CASSLNARDLQETQYF. This sequence joins TRBV7-2 and TRBJ2-5; possibly TRBD2 for D (6 bases). Trimming removed 2 bases at V and 2 bases at J, with 15 bases between. The CDR3 is 16 amino acids. In germline, CDR1 is SGHTA, CDR2 FQGNSA.

The chain uses TRBV4-1 and TRBJ1-1; 9 bases are shared with TRBD1. The CDR3 spans 14 residues. The V and J ends lost 4 bases and 6 bases, in that order; junction bases with no gene match: 6. Germline assignment: CDR1 MGHRA and CDR2 YSYEKL. The CDR3 here is CASSPRDRVAEAFF. DNA of the CDR3: TGCGCCAGCAGCCCGCGGGACAGGGTGGCTGAAGCTTTCTTT.

The V gene is TRBV20-1, the J gene TRBJ2-3; 7 bases are a match to TRBD2. This CDR3 region has 11 residues. Unmatched junction bases numbered 8, after V lost 6 bases and J lost 11 bases. CDR1 is DFQATT, CDR2 SNEGSKA, per germline (reference sequence). This CDR3 is CSAPLSGGQYF. CDR3 DNA: TGCAGTGCCCCGCTCTCGGGGGGGCAGTATTTT.

V gene TRBV5-4 combines with J gene TRBJ1-1, with D possibly matching TRBD1 (5 bases). V shed 4 bases and J shed 0 bases, with 16 bases lying between them. The germline gives CDR1 SGHNT, CDR2 YYREEE (reference sequence). The CDR3 totals 16 residues. The chain's CDR3 is CASSPPGAGLNTEAFF. The CDR3 region has the DNA TGTGCCAGCAGCCCTCCTGGGGCGGGGTTGAACACTGAAGCTTTCTTT.

The chain carries TRBV5-8 and TRBJ1-5; D remains unclear. Trimming stripped 4 bases from V and 4 bases from J, with 15 bases between. This CDR3 is 15 amino acids long. The V gene's germline CDR1 is SGHTS and CDR2 YDEGEE. The CDR3 sequence is CASSPLGGGNQPQHF. In DNA form, the CDR3 reads TGTGCCAGCAGCCCCCTGGGAGGAGGTAATCAGCCCCAGCATTTT.

The genes are TRBV6-2 or TRBV6-3 and TRBJ1-5, with 8 bases matching TRBD1. This CDR3 is built from 14 residues. After removal of 6 bases from V and 6 bases from J, the junction contained 7 bases not matched to a gene. Germline V lookup: CDR1 MNHEY, CDR2 SVGEGT. This CDR3 reads CASSRSDRGQPQHF. The DNA for the CDR3 is TGTGCCAGCAGCCGGAGTGACAGGGGTCAGCCCCAGCATTTT.

This chain uses TRBV4-1 with TRBJ1-6; D remains ambiguous. CDR1 and CDR2 from the germline V gene are MGHRA and YSYEKL. There are 13 residues in the CDR3. Trimming took off 1 base at V and 13 bases at J, with 11 bases between the two ends. The CDR3 region is CASSQGATSPLHF. The CDR3 bases are TGCGCCAGCAGCCAAGGGGCAACGTCGCCCCTCCACTTT.

The chain employs TRBV4-3 and TRBJ2-2; TRBD1 is a possible D gene (5 bases). There are 17 residues in the CDR3. Trimming pared 0 bases from V and 3 bases from J, leaving 14 bases between. In germline, CDR1 is LGHNA, CDR2 YSLEER. CDR3 DNA: TGCGCCAGCAGCCAAGATGGGGCAGGGTTTTACACCGGGGAGCTGTTTTTT. It codes for CASSQDGAGFYTGELFF.

The V call is TRBV4-3, the J call TRBJ1-2, with D tentatively TRBD1 (6 bases). The V gene's germline CDR1 is LGHNA and CDR2 YSLEER. Trimming left V 4 bases short and J 7 bases short, with 22 bases between. This CDR3 has 16 residues. CDR3 nucleotides: TGCGCCAGCAGCCCAAGTGGCAACGGGGGGCGGTTTGGCTACACCTTC. This encodes CASSPSGNGGRFGYTF.

CDR3 residues: CASRTSGQGTDTQYF. The CDR3 nucleotides read TGTGCCAGCAGAACTAGCGGCCAGGGCACAGATACGCAGTATTTT. This chain links TRBV7-2 with TRBJ2-3, with 8 bases aligning to TRBD2. Germline V CDR1 and CDR2: SGHTA, FQGNSA. The CDR3 length is 15 residues. With 6 bases clipped from V and 1 base from J, the junction kept 6 bases outside the gene matches.

The V call is TRBV5-6, the J call TRBJ1-2; no firm D call. Germline assignment: CDR1 SGHDT and CDR2 YYEEEE. V shed 5 bases and J shed 7 bases, with 12 bases lying between them. This CDR3 has 12 amino acids. The CDR3 spells CASSWNSVGYTF. DNA for the CDR3: TGTGCCAGCAGTTGGAACAGTGTTGGCTACACCTTC.